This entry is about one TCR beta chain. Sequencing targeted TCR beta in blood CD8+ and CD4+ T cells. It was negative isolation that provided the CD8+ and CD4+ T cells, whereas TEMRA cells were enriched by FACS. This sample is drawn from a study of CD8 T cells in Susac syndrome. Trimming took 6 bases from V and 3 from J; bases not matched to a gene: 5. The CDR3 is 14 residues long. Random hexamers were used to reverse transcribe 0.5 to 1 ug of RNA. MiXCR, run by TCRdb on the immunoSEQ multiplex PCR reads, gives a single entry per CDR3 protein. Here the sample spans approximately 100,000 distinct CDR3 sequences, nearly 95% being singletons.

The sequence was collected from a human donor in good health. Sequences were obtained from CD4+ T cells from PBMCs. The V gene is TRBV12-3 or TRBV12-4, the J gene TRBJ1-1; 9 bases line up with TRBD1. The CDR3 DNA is TGTGCCAGCAGCCGACAGGGGGAGGACACTGAAGCTTTCTTT. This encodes CASSRQGEDTEAFF.